Listed below are T cell receptor beta chains from one sample, sequenced in a study of vaccination and CD4 T cells after COVID-19. Their antigens remain unidentified. In TCRdb, the PCR reads were re-called with MiXCR into one record per CDR3 protein. The sample shows about 11,000 distinct CDR3 sequences, 40% to 50% of them seen only once. The sample was CD4+ T cells from blood, cultured in vitro. The receptors were sampled from a human donor who had recovered from COVID-19. Each CDR3 is given with its conserved first and last residue. D genes are given only for firm matches. Only part of the rows carry a size: once, few, many, or a class if the clone is expanded.

CDR3aa	CDR3nt	v_gene	j_gene	abundance	d_gene
CSAGTGEGYTF	TGCAGTGCCGGGACAGGGGAAGGCTACACCTTC	TRBV20-1	TRBJ1-2	.	TRBD1
CAWSRPTVNTEAFF	TGTGCCTGGAGTCGGCCAACGGTGAACACTGAAGCTTTCTTT	TRBV30	TRBJ1-1	few	.
CSARDGDTSTDTQYF	TGCAGTGCTAGAGATGGGGACACTAGCACAGATACGCAGTATTTT	TRBV20-1	TRBJ2-3	few	.
CASSYRQPTKETQYF	TGTGCCAGCAGCTACCGCCAACCAACAAAAGAGACCCAGTACTTC	TRBV6-2/TRBV6-3	TRBJ2-5	.	.
CASSIAGTGEETQYF	TGTGCCAGTAGTATTGCGGGTACAGGGGAGGAGACCCAGTACTTC	TRBV19	TRBJ2-5	.	TRBD1
CASSIWGRGETQYF	TGTGCCAGTAGTATTTGGGGCAGAGGAGAGACCCAGTACTTC	TRBV19	TRBJ2-5	few	.
CASSLRETQYF	TGTGCCAGCAGCCTCAGGGAGACCCAGTACTTC	TRBV12-3/TRBV12-4	TRBJ2-5	.	.
CASSEGGGGETQYF	TGTGCCAGCAGTGAAGGCGGTGGGGGGGAGACCCAGTACTTC	TRBV7-8	TRBJ2-5	.	.
CSALSHDRGYGYTF	TGCAGTGCCTTAAGCCACGACAGGGGCTATGGCTACACCTTC	TRBV20-1	TRBJ1-2	.	TRBD1
CASSFWLDGYTF	TGTGCCAGCAGCTTTTGGCTGGATGGCTACACCTTC	TRBV11-2	TRBJ1-2	few	.
CASSIMGGDDSGNTIYF	TGTGCCAGTAGTATAATGGGGGGCGATGACTCTGGAAACACCATATATTTT	TRBV19	TRBJ1-3	few	.
CASTKQGYQPQHF	TGTGCCAGTACAAAACAGGGGTATCAGCCCCAGCATTTT	TRBV19	TRBJ1-5	few	TRBD1
CASNPSGARNSPLHF	TGCGCCAGCAATCCCTCCGGGGCCCGCAATTCACCCCTCCACTTT	TRBV4-1	TRBJ1-6	.	.
CAGSATTAAGAFF	TGTGCCGGCAGTGCTACGACGGCTGCTGGAGCTTTCTTT	TRBV11-3	TRBJ1-1	.	.
CAWSPDRGQRGYTF	TGTGCCTGGAGTCCGGACAGGGGGCAGCGCGGCTACACCTTC	TRBV30	TRBJ1-2	.	TRBD1
CASSGRTGYGYTF	TGTGCCAGCAGCGGGCGGACAGGGTATGGCTACACCTTC	TRBV11-3	TRBJ1-2	.	TRBD1
CASSPQRGGSYEQYF	TGTGCCAGCAGTCCCCAGCGGGGGGGCTCCTACGAGCAGTACTTC	TRBV12-3/TRBV12-4	TRBJ2-7	.	TRBD2
CASSVLGGRGNQPQHF	TGCGCCAGCAGTGTCCTGGGAGGGAGGGGCAATCAGCCCCAGCATTTT	TRBV10-2	TRBJ1-5	.	.
CAWSPRGAQLNTEAFF	TGTGCCTGGAGTCCCCGCGGGGCCCAGCTCAACACTGAAGCTTTCTTT	TRBV30	TRBJ1-1	few	.
CASSLAGQSYGYTF	TGTGCCAGCAGCTTGGCCGGGCAGAGCTATGGCTACACCTTC	TRBV5-4	TRBJ1-2	.	.
CASSPKHGGELFF	TGTGCCAGCTCACCTAAACATGGCGGGGAGCTGTTTTTT	TRBV18	TRBJ2-2	.	.
CASSLARGGPYEQYF	TGTGCCAGCAGCTTAGCGCGGGGGGGCCCCTACGAGCAGTACTTC	TRBV7-2	TRBJ2-7	few	TRBD2
CASRRAYEQYF	TGTGCCAGTAGGCGTGCCTACGAGCAGTACTTC	TRBV19	TRBJ2-7	.	.
CASTPGGGDYEQYF	TGTGCCAGCACCCCCGGTGGGGGGGACTACGAGCAGTACTTC	TRBV3-1	TRBJ2-7	.	TRBD2
CASREGDNEQFF	TGTGCCAGCAGAGAAGGGGACAATGAGCAGTTCTTC	TRBV6-1	TRBJ2-1	few	.
CAWSGRSNEKLFF	TGTGCCTGGAGTGGCCGGAGTAATGAAAAACTGTTTTTT	TRBV30	TRBJ1-4	.	.
CASHRGQELANYGYTF	TGCGCCAGCCACCGAGGACAGGAGTTAGCTAACTATGGCTACACCTTC	TRBV5-1	TRBJ1-2	few	TRBD1
CASRTQGGVNTEAFF	TGTGCCAGCAGAACCCAGGGGGGGGTGAACACTGAAGCTTTCTTT	TRBV6-1	TRBJ1-1	.	TRBD1
CASSLAWDRGAEAFF	TGTGCCAGCAGTCTGGCGTGGGACAGGGGGGCTGAAGCTTTCTTT	TRBV2	TRBJ1-1	few	TRBD1
CSALDSYTNYGYTF	TGCAGTGCACTGGACAGCTATACTAACTATGGCTACACCTTC	TRBV20-1	TRBJ1-2	once	.
CASGVGGYEQYF	TGTGCCAGCGGGGTTGGGGGCTACGAGCAGTACTTC	TRBV2	TRBJ2-7	.	.
CASSDWGEYEQYF	TGTGCCAGCAGTGATTGGGGGGAATACGAGCAGTACTTC	TRBV2	TRBJ2-7	.	.
CSATPGGRLVSDTQYF	TGCAGTGCTACCCCCGGAGGGCGCCTAGTTTCAGATACGCAGTATTTT	TRBV20-1	TRBJ2-3	.	.
CASSLGPDTNYEQYF	TGTGCCAGCAGTCTAGGACCAGACACAAACTACGAGCAGTACTTC	TRBV5-4	TRBJ2-7	.	.
CSARNPGPWSYYTF	TGCAGTGCTAGGAACCCGGGACCGTGGAGTTACTACACCTTC	TRBV20-1	TRBJ1-2	medium-sized	.
CASSPGTGVGYTF	TGTGCCAGCTCACCAGGGACAGGGGTTGGCTACACCTTC	TRBV18	TRBJ1-2	few	TRBD1
CASSTRLERTGYPNYGYTF	TGTGCCAGTAGTACCAGACTGGAAAGGACAGGGTACCCTAACTATGGCTACACCTTC	TRBV19	TRBJ1-2	few	TRBD1
CATSRAPGVGTDTQYF	TGTGCCACCAGCAGAGCCCCGGGGGTGGGCACAGATACGCAGTATTTT	TRBV15	TRBJ2-3	.	.
CASSEAWANYGYTF	TGTGCCAGCAGTGAAGCGTGGGCTAACTATGGCTACACCTTC	TRBV6-1	TRBJ1-2	few	.
CASSQSGTPGSNQPQHF	TGCGCCAGCAGCCAGTCCGGGACCCCGGGGAGCAATCAGCCCCAGCATTTT	TRBV4-1	TRBJ1-5	.	.
CASSLDRRGSYGYTF	TGTGCCAGCAGCTTAGATCGGAGGGGTTCCTATGGCTACACCTTC	TRBV7-9	TRBJ1-2	.	.
CSARARPIGQGLYQPQHF	TGCAGTGCTAGAGCACGCCCAATCGGACAGGGATTATATCAGCCCCAGCATTTT	TRBV20-1	TRBJ1-5	.	TRBD1
CASSVGGGGYTF	TGTGCCAGCAGTGTAGGGGGAGGTGGCTACACCTTC	TRBV7-8	TRBJ1-2	few	.
CASKLEERENTEAFF	TGTGCCAGCAAATTGGAAGAAAGGGAGAACACTGAAGCTTTCTTT	TRBV6-4	TRBJ1-1	few	.
CSASASSSYGYTF	TGCAGTGCTAGTGCCTCTTCCTCTTATGGCTACACCTTC	TRBV20-1	TRBJ1-2	few	.
CASRGVLAEAFF	TGTGCCAGTAGGGGGGTCCTCGCTGAAGCTTTCTTT	TRBV19	TRBJ1-1	.	.
CASSWGGRNQPQHF	TGCGCCAGCAGCTGGGGGGGGAGGAATCAGCCCCAGCATTTT	TRBV5-1	TRBJ1-5	few	.
CASSQDRGQGYTEAFF	TGCGCCAGCAGCCAAGATCGGGGACAGGGGTACACTGAAGCTTTCTTT	TRBV4-1	TRBJ1-1	few	TRBD1
CASSSGQVEAFF	TGCGCCAGCAGCTCAGGACAGGTTGAAGCTTTCTTT	TRBV10-2	TRBJ1-1	.	TRBD1
CASSYRVPGSGANVLTF	TGTGCCAGCAGTTACAGGGTTCCAGGATCTGGGGCCAACGTCCTGACTTTC	TRBV7-9	TRBJ2-6	.	.
CASSERQATNYGYTF	TGTGCCAGCAGTGAACGGCAAGCTACCAACTATGGCTACACCTTC	TRBV6-1	TRBJ1-2	few	.